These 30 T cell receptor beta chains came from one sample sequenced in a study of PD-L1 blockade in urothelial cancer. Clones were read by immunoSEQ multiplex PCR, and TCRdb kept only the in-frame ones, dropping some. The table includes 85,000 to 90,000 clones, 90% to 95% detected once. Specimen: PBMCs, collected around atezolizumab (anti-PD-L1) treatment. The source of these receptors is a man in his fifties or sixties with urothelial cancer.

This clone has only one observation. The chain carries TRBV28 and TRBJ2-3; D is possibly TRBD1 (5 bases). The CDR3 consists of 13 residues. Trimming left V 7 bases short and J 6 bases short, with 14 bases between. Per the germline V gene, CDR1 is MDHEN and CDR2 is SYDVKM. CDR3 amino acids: CASTSLGADTQYF. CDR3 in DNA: TGTGCCAGCACCTCCCTTGGGGCCGATACGCAGTATTTT. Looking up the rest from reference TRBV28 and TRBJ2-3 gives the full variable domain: DVKVTQSSRYLVKRTGEKVFLECVQDMDHENMFWYRQDPGLGLRLIYFSYDVKMKEKGDIPEGYSVSREKKERFSLILESASTNQTSMYLCASTSLGADTQYFGPGTRLTVL.

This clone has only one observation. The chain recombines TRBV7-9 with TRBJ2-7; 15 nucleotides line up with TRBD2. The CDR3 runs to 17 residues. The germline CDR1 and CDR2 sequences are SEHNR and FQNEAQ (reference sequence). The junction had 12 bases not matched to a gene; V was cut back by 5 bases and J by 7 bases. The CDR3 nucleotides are TGTGCCAGCAGCCGGTGGACTAGCGGGAGGGTAGGACGAGAGCAGTACTTC. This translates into CASSRWTSGRVGREQYF.

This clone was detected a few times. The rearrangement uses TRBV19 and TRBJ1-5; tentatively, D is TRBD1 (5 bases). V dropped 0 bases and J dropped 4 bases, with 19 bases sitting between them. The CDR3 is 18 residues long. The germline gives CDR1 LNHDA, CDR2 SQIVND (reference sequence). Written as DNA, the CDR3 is TGTGCCAGTAGTATAGAGTCCGGGAGTGGGGGTTTTAATCAGCCCCAGCATTTT. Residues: CASSIESGSGGFNQPQHF.

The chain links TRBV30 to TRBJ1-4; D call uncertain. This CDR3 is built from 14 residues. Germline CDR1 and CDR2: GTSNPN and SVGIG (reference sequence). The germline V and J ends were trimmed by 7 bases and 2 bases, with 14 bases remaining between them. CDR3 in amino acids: CASNPGSTNEKLFF. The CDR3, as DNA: TGTGCCTCAAACCCGGGGAGTACTAATGAAAAACTGTTTTTT.

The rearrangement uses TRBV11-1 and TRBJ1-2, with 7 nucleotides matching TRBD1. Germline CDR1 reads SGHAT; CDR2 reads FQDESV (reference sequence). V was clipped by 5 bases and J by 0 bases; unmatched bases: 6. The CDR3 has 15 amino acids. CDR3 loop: CASSARQGPNYGYTF. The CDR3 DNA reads TGTGCCAGCAGCGCCCGACAGGGACCTAACTATGGCTACACCTTC.

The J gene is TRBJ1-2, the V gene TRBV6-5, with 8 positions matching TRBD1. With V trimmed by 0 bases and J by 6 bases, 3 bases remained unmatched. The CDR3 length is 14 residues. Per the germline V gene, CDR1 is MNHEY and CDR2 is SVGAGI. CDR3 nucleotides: TGTGCCAGCAGTTACTCGCAGGGGGCGGATGGCTACACCTTC. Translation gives CASSYSQGADGYTF.

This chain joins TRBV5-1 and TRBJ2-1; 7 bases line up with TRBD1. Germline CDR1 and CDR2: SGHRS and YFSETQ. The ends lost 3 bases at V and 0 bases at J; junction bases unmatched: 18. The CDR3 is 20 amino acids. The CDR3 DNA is TGCGCCAGCAGCTCGTTGGGACCGCGCCAGGGGGATAGCTCCTACAATGAGCAGTTCTTC. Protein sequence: CASSSLGPRQGDSSYNEQFF.

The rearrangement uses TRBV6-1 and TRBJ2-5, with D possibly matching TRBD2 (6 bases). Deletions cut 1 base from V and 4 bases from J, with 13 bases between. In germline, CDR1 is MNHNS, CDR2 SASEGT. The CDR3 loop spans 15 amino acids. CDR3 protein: CASSEVPGDGETQYF. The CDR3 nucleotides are TGTGCCAGCAGTGAAGTACCGGGAGATGGAGAGACCCAGTACTTC.

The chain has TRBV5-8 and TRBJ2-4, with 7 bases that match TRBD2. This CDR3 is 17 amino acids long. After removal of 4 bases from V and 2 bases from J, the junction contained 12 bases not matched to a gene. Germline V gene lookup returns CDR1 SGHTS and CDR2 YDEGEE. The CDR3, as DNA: TGTGCCAGCAGCCCGGGGGGACCAGGGCTTTCCAAAAACATTCAGTACTTC. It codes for CASSPGGPGLSKNIQYF.

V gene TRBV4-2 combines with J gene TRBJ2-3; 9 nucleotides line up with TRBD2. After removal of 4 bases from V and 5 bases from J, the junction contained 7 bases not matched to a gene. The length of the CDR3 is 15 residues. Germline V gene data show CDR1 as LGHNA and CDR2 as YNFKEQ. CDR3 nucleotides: TGTGCCAGCAGCCGCAGCGGGGGGCCGATAGATACGCAGTATTTT. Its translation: CASSRSGGPIDTQYF.

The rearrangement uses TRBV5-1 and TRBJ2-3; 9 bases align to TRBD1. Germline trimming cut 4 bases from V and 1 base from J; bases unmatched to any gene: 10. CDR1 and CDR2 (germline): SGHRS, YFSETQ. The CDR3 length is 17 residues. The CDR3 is CASSAGTGTPRTDTQYF. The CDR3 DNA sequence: TGCGCCAGCAGCGCCGGGACAGGGACCCCTCGCACAGATACGCAGTATTTT.

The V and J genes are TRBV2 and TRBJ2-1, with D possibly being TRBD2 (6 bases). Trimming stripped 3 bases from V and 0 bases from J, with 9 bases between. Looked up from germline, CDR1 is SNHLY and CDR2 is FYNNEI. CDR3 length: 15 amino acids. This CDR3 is CASSEGGSSYNEQFF. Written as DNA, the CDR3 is TGTGCCAGCAGTGAGGGGGGAAGCTCCTACAATGAGCAGTTCTTC. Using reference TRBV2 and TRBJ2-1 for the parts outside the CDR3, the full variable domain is EPEVTQTPSHQVTQMGQEVILRCVPISNHLYFYWYRQILGQKVEFLVSFYNNEISEKSEIFDDQFSVERPDGSNFTLKIRSTKLEDSAMYFCASSEGGSSYNEQFFGPGTRLTVL.

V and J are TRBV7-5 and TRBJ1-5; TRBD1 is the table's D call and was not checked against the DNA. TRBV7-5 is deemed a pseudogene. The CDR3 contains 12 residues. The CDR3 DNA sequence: TGTGCCAGAACAGGGGGCGGTCAGCCCCAGCATTTT. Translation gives CARTGGGQPQHF.

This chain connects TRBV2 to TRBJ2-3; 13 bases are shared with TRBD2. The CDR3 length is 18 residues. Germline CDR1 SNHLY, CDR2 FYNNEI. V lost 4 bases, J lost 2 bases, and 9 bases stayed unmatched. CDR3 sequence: CASSGGLAGRSHTDTQYF. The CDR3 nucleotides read TGTGCCAGCAGTGGGGGACTAGCGGGGCGGTCCCACACAGATACGCAGTATTTT.

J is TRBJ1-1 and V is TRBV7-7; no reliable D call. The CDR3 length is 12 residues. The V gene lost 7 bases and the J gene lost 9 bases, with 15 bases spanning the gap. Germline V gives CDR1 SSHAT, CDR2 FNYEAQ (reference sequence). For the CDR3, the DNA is TGTGCCAGCACCGAAGGATTCGGGAAAGCTTTCTTT. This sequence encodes CASTEGFGKAFF.

The CDR3 DNA is TGTGCCAGCAGTCAGGGTTCCGGGCAGCCCCAGCATTTT. It encodes CASSQGSGQPQHF. V usage is TRBV28 and J usage is TRBJ1-5; D may be TRBD1 (5 bases). Deletions cut 5 bases from V and 7 bases from J, with 12 bases between. In germline, CDR1 is MDHEN, CDR2 SYDVKM. This CDR3 contains 13 residues. Supplemented by reference TRBV28 and TRBJ1-5, the full variable domain reads DVKVTQSSRYLVKRTGEKVFLECVQDMDHENMFWYRQDPGLGLRLIYFSYDVKMKEKGDIPEGYSVSREKKERFSLILESASTNQTSMYLCASSQGSGQPQHFGDGTRLSIL.

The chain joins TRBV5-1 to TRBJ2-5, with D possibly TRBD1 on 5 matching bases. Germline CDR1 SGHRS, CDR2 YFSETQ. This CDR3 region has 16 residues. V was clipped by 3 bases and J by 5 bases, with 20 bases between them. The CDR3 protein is CASSSMNSRDGETQYF. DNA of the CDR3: TGCGCCAGCAGCTCCATGAACTCCAGGGATGGGGAGACCCAGTACTTC.

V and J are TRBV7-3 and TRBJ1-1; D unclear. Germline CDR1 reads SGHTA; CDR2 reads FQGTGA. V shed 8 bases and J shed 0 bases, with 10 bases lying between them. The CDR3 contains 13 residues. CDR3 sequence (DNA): TGTGCCAGCGGGCTCAGAATGAACACTGAAGCTTTCTTT. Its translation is CASGLRMNTEAFF.

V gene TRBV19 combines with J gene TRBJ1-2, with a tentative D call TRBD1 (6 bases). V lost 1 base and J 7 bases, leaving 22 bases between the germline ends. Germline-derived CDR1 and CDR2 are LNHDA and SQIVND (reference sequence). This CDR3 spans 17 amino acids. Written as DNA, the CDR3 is TGTGCCAGTAGTATAGCCCCTACCCGACAGGCCCATTTTGGCTACACCTTC. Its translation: CASSIAPTRQAHFGYTF.

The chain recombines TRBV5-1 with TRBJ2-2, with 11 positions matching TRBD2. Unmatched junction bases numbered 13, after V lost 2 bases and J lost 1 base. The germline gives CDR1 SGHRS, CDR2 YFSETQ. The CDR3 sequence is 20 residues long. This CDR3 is CASSFFPGLAGGRNTGELFF. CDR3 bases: TGCGCCAGCAGCTTCTTCCCAGGGCTAGCGGGGGGTCGGAACACCGGGGAGCTGTTTTTT.

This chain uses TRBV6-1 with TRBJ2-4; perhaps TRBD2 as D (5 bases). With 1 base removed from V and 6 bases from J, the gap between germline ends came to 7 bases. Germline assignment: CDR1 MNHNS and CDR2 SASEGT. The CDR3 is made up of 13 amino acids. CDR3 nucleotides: TGTGCCAGCAGTGAAGGAGGGAGAAACATTCAGTACTTC. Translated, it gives CASSEGGRNIQYF.

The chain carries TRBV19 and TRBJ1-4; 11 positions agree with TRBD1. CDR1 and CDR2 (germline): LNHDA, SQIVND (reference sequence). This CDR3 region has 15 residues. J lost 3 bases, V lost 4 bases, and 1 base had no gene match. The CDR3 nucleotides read TGTGCCAGTAGTACGGGACAGGGGGCTAATGAAAAACTGTTTTTT. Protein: CASSTGQGANEKLFF.

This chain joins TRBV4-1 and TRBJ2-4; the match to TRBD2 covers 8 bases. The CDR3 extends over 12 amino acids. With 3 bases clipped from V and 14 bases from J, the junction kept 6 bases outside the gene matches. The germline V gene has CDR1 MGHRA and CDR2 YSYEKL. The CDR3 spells CASSHRGLAEYF. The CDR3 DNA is TGCGCCAGCAGCCATCGCGGACTAGCCGAGTACTTC.

The CDR3: CAISTPTGVNYGYTF. The CDR3 bases are TGTGCCATCAGTACCCCGACAGGGGTGAACTATGGCTACACCTTC. J is TRBJ1-2 and V is TRBV10-3, with 8 bases that match TRBD1. The CDR3 spans 15 residues. The V segment lost 5 bases and the J segment 2 bases; nucleotides outside the gene matches: 7. Germline CDR1 is ENHRY and CDR2 is SYGVKD.

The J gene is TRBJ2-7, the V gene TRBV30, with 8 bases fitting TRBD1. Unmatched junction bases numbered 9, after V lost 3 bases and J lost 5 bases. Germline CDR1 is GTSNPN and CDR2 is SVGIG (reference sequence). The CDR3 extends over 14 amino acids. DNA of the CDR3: TGTGCCTGGAGCGGGACAGGCTTGCTGGACGAGCAGTACTTC. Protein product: CAWSGTGLLDEQYF.

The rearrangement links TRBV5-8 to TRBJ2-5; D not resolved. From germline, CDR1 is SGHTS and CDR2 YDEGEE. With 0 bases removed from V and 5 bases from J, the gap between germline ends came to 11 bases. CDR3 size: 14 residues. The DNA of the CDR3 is TGTGCCAGCAGCTTGGCCTCCTACCTGGAGACCCAGTACTTC. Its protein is CASSLASYLETQYF.

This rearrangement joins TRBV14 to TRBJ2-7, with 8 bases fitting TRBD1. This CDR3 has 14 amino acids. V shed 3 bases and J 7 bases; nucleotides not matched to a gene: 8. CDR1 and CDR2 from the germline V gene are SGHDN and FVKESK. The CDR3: CASSHRQGPGEQYF. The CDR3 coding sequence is TGTGCCAGCAGCCACCGACAGGGGCCGGGTGAGCAGTACTTC.

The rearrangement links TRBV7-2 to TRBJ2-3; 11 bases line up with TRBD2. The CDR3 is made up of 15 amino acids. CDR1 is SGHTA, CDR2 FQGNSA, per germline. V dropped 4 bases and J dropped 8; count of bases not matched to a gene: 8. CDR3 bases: TGTGCCAGCAGCTCCTTAGCGGGGGGGAGGGGTACGCAGTATTTT. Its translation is CASSSLAGGRGTQYF.

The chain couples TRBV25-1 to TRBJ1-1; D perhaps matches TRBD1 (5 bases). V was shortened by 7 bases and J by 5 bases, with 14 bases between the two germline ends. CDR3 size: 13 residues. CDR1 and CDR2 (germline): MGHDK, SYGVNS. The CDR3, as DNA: TGTGCCAGCACAGACTGGGGGGGGACTGAAGCTTTCTTT. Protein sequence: CASTDWGGTEAFF.

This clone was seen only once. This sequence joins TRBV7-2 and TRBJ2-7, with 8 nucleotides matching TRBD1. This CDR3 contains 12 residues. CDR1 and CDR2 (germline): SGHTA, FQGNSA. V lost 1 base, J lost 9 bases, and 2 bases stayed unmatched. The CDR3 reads CASSLVRGRQYF. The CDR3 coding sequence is TGTGCCAGCAGCTTAGTCAGGGGGCGGCAGTACTTC.